The clone carrying this T cell receptor (beta chain) was recorded a few times. These data originate in a study of blood T cell repertoires in COVID-19. Seattle's cohort entered during active infection and was followed longitudinally. Per the study methods: Reference gene primer amplification gave estimated nucleated cell counts. Some clones are missing from TCRdb's copy, which holds only in-frame ones; the method was immunoSEQ multiplex PCR. V and J calls and clone size are copied from that table; D and trimming were computed from the DNA. The sample lists roughly 250,000 clones, around 81% occurring once. J gave up 5 bases and V 4 bases, and 3 bases lay outside the gene matches. The CDR3 has 13 amino acids. Germline lookup yields CDR1 LGHDT and CDR2 YNNKEL (reference sequence).

This sequence originates from a person in their 70s with COVID-19, enrolled during active disease. The J gene is TRBJ2-7, the V gene TRBV3-1 (or the pseudogene TRBV3-2); 9 bases are a match to TRBD2. The source material was peripheral blood. The CDR3 sequence: CASSRASGNEQYF. CDR3 DNA sequence: TGTGCCAGCAGCCGGGCTAGCGGGAACGAGCAGTACTTC.